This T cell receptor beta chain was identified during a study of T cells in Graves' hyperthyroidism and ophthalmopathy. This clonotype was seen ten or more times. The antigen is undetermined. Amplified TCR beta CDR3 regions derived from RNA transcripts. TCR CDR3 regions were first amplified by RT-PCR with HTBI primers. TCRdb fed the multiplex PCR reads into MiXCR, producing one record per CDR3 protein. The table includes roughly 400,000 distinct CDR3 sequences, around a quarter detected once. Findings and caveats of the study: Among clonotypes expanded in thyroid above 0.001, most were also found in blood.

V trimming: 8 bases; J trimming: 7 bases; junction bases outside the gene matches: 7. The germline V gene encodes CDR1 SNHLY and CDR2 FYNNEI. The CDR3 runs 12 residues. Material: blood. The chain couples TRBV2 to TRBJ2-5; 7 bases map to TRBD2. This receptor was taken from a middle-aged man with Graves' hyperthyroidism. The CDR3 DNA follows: TGTGCCAGCCATGACCCGGGGGGGACCCAGTACTTC. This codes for CASHDPGGTQYF.